The 8 T cell receptor beta chains below were found in one sample sequenced in a study of cytomegalovirus exposure and HLA in healthy donors. The PCR employed 60 Vbeta primers together with 13 Jbeta primers. Here immunoSEQ multiplex PCR was the method, and the copy in TCRdb shows in-frame clones only, minus some. The sample lists 210,000 or so clones; 80% to 85% were seen once. What was sequenced was PBMCs. The receptors were sampled from a boy between 2 and 15 years old in good health and CMV-seronegative.

As for this clone: The sample contains more than one DNA sequence encoding this CDR3. The chain couples TRBV18 to TRBJ1-2; tentative D call: TRBD1 (6 bases). Germline V gene data show CDR1 as KGHSH and CDR2 as LQKENI. With 0 bases removed from V and 5 bases from J, the gap between germline ends came to 7 bases. The CDR3 totals 13 residues. The CDR3 spells CASSPPTGYGYTF. The CDR3, as DNA: TGTGCCAGCTCACCACCGACAGGTTATGGCTACACCTTC.

The rearrangement uses TRBV15 and TRBJ1-2; D possibly corresponds to TRBD1 (5 bases). From germline, CDR1 is LNHNV and CDR2 YYDKDF (reference sequence). Trimming pared 1 base from V and 4 bases from J, leaving 10 bases between. This CDR3 contains 14 residues. The CDR3 nucleotides are TGTGCCACCAGCAGAGCCGCAGGGCCCTATGGCTACACCTTC. Translation gives CATSRAAGPYGYTF.

The genes are TRBV4-2 and TRBJ2-3; no clear D. Germline CDR1 reads LGHNA; CDR2 reads YNFKEQ. This CDR3 region has 13 residues. V was trimmed by 0 bases and J by 5 bases, leaving 6 bases between them. The DNA for the CDR3 is TGTGCCAGCAGCCAAGAACCGGTAGATACGCAGTATTTT. Its protein product is CASSQEPVDTQYF.

The genes are TRBV7-2 and TRBJ2-1; 10 bases are a match to TRBD2. Looked up from germline, CDR1 is SGHTA and CDR2 is FQGNSA. Trimming at V came to 5 bases and at J to 4 bases, leaving 14 bases not matched to a gene. The CDR3 runs to 18 residues. CDR3 in amino acids: CASSTRTSGYSSYNEQFF. The CDR3 bases are TGTGCCAGCAGCACCCGGACTAGCGGCTATAGCTCGTACAATGAGCAGTTCTTC.

This chain links TRBV5-4 with TRBJ2-7, with TRBD1 matching 8 bases. V shed 6 bases and J 4 bases; nucleotides not matched to a gene: 12. The CDR3 totals 15 residues. Per germline, CDR1 SGHNT and CDR2 YYREEE (reference sequence). This chain's CDR3 is CASTLLGRGQYEQYF. The CDR3, as DNA: TGTGCCAGCACCCTCCTGGGCAGGGGGCAATACGAGCAGTACTTC.

The chain employs TRBV27 and TRBJ1-5, with D possibly TRBD1 on 5 matching bases. The CDR3 has 15 residues. Germline-derived CDR1 and CDR2 are MNHEY and SMNVEV (reference sequence). V lost 7 bases to trimming and J lost 2 bases, with 15 bases between them. CDR3 residues: CASTLYGGGNQPQHF. DNA for the CDR3: TGTGCCAGCACCCTCTATGGGGGGGGCAATCAGCCCCAGCATTTT.

The chain joins TRBV4-2 to TRBJ1-3; a weak D match, TRBD1 (6 bases). This CDR3 region has 16 residues. Germline V gene lookup returns CDR1 LGHNA and CDR2 YNFKEQ. Between the trimmed V and J ends, which lost 2 bases and 0 bases, there was a span of 11 bases. CDR3 loop: CASSQWAGVSGNTIYF. DNA of the CDR3: TGTGCCAGCAGCCAATGGGCAGGGGTCTCTGGAAACACCATATATTTT.

The chain combines TRBV18 with TRBJ2-5, with D perhaps matching TRBD1 (5 bases). Per the germline V gene, CDR1 is KGHSH and CDR2 is LQKENI. The CDR3 length is 12 residues. V gave up 8 bases and J gave up 0 bases, with 7 bases separating them. CDR3: CASRGDQETQYF. The CDR3 region has the DNA TGTGCCAGCAGGGGCGACCAAGAGACCCAGTACTTC.